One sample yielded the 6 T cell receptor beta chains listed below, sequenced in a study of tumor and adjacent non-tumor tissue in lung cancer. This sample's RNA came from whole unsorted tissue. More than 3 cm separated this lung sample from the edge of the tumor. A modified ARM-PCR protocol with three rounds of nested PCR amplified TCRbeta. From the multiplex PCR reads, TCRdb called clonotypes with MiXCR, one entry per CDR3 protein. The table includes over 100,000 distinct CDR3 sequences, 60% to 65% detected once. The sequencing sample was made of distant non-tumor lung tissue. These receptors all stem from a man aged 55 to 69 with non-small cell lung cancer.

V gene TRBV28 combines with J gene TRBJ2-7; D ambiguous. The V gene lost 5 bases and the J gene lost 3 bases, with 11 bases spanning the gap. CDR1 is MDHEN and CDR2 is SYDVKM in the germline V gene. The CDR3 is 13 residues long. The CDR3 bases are TGTGCCAGCAGTACCGAGGTAAGCTACGAGCAGTACTTC. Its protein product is CASSTEVSYEQYF.

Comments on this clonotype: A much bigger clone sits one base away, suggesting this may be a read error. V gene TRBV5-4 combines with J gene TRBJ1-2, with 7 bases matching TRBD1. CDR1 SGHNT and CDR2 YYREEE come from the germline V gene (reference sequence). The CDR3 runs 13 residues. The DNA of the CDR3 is TGTGCCAGCAGCTTCCGACAGGGCTATGACTACACCTTC. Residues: CASSFRQGYDYTF.

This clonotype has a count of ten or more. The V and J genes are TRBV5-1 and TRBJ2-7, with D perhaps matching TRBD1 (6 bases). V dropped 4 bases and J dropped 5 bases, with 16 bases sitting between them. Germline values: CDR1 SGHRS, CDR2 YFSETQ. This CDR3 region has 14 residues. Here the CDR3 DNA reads TGCGCCAGCAGCCGGTTTGGGGGCTCGGACGAGCAGTACTTC. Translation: CASSRFGGSDEQYF.

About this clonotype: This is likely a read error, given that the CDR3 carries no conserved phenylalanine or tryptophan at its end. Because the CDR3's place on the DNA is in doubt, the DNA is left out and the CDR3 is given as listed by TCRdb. The CDR3 reads CASSLAGSGNTVYS. The chain links TRBV5-1 to TRBJ1-3. Per germline, CDR1 SGHRS and CDR2 YFSETQ. The CDR3 is 14 amino acids in total, end residues counted.

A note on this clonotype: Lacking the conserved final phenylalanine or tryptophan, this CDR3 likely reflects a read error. CDR3 nucleotides: TGTGCCAGCAGCTTAATAGGGCCCAGAGCTGAAGCTTTCCTT. Translating gives CASSLIGPRAEAFL. V gene TRBV11-3 combines with J gene TRBJ1-1; D is undetermined. This CDR3 comprises 14 residues. From germline, CDR1 is SGHNT and CDR2 YENEEA. Trimming removed 2 bases at V and 6 bases at J, with 13 bases between.

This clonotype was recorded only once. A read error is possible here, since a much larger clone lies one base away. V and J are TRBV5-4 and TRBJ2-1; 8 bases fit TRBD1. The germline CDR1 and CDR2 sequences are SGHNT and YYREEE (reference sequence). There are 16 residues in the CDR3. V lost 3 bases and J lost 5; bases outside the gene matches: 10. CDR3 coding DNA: TGTGCCAGCAGCTCTTTTCAGGGGGCGATAAACAATGAGCAGTTCTTC. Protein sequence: CASSSFQGAINNEQFF. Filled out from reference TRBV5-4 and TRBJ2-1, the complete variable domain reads ETGVTQSPTHLIKTRGQQVTLRCSSQSGHNTVSWYQQALGQGPQFIFQYYREEENGRGNFPPRFSGLQFPNYSSELNVNALELDDSALYLCASSSFQGAINNEQFFGPGTRLTVL.